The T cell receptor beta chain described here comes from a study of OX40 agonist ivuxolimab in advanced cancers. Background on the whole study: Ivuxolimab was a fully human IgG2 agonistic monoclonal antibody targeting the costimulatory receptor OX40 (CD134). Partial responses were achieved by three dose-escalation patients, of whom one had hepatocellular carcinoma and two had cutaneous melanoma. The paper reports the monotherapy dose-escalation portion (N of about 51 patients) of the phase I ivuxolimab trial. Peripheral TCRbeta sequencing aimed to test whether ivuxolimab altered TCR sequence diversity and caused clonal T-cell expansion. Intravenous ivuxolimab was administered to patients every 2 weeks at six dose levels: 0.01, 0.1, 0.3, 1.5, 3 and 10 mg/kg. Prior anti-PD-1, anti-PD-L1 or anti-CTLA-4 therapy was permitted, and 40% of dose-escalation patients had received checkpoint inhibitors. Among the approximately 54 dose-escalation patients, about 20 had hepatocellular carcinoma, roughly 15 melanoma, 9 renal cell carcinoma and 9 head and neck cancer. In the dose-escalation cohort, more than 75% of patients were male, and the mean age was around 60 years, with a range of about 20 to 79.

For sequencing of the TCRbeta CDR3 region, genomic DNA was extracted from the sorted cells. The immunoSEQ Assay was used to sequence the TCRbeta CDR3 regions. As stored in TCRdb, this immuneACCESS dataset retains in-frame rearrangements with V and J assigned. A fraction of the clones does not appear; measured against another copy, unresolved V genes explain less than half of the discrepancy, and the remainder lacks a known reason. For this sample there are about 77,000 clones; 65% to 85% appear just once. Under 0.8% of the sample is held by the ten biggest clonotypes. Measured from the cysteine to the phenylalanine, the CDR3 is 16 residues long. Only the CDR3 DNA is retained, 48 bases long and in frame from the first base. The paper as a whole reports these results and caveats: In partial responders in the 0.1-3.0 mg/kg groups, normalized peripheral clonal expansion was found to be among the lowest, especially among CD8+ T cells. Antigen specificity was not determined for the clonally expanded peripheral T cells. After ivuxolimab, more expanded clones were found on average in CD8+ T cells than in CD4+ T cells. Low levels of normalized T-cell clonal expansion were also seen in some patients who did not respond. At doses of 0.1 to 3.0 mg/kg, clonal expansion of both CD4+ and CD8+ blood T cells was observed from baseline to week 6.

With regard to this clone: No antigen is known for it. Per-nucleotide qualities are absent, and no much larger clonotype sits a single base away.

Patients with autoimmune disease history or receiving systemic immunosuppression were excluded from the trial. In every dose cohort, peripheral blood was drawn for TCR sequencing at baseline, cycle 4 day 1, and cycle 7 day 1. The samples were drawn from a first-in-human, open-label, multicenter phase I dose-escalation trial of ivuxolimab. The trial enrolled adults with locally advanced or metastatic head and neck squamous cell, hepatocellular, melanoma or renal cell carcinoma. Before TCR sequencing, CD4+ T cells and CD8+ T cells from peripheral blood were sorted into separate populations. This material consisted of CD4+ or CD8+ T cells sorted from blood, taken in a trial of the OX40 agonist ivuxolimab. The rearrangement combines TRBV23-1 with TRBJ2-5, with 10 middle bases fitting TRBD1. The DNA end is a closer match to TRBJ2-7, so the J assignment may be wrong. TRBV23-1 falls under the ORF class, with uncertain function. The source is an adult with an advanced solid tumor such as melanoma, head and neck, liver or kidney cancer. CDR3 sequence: CASSHEDRGITYEQYF. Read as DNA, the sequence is TGCGCCAGCAGTCACGAGGACAGGGGGATAACCTACGAGCAGTACTTC.